The 14 T cell receptor beta chains presented below share a single source sample, sequenced in a study of blood T cell repertoires in COVID-19. TCRdb's copy holds only in-frame clones and misses some; the assay was immunoSEQ multiplex PCR. The sample has roughly 200,000 clones, nearly 90% seen once. Specimen: peripheral blood. The receptors shown here come from a woman aged 18-29 years who had recovered from COVID-19.

The V and J genes are TRBV7-6 and TRBJ2-3; 9 nucleotides agree with TRBD2. The V segment lost 4 bases and the J segment 2 bases; nucleotides outside the gene matches: 4. The V gene's germline CDR1 is SGHVS and CDR2 FNYEAQ. The CDR3 totals 15 residues. In DNA, the CDR3 is TGTGCCAGCAGCTCCACTAGCGGGTACACAGATACGCAGTATTTT. Residues: CASSSTSGYTDTQYF.

This chain links TRBV6-2 or TRBV6-3 with TRBJ2-2, with D maybe TRBD2 (6 bases). V was pared by 5 bases and J by 6 bases, with 19 bases between. The CDR3 is 16 residues long. Germline CDR1 MNHEY, CDR2 SVGEGT. CDR3 bases: TGTGCCAGCAGTCAAACGGGACTGGGAGTGCCCGGGGAGCTGTTTTTT. Encoded protein: CASSQTGLGVPGELFF.

V and J are TRBV7-6 and TRBJ1-1, with 11 bases aligning to TRBD1. V gave up 5 bases and J gave up 4 bases; unmatched junction bases: 6. The CDR3 length is 15 residues. CDR1 is SGHVS, CDR2 FNYEAQ, per germline. CDR3 in DNA: TGTGCCAGCAGCCCGGGACAGGGGGTACGCACTGAAGCTTTCTTT. This translates into CASSPGQGVRTEAFF.

This chain joins TRBV7-2 and TRBJ2-1; D call uncertain. V lost 5 bases and J 3 bases, leaving 11 bases between the germline ends. CDR1 is SGHTA and CDR2 is FQGNSA in the germline V gene. The CDR3 covers 14 residues. CDR3 DNA sequence: TGTGCCAGCAGCCCCACCCCAGACTACAATGAGCAGTTCTTC. This translates into CASSPTPDYNEQFF.

The chain combines TRBV10-2 with TRBJ2-7, with TRBD1 matching over 11 bases. The CDR3 runs 14 residues. Losses at the gene ends were 4 bases for V and 7 bases for J; bases not matched to a gene: 6. CDR1 is WSHSY, CDR2 SAAADI, per germline. CDR3 residues: CASSAGQGAREQYF. The CDR3 nucleotides read TGCGCCAGCAGTGCTGGACAGGGGGCCCGGGAGCAGTACTTC.

The chain is built from TRBV6-1 and TRBJ1-2; D unclear. Trimming took 3 bases from V and 0 from J, leaving 17 bases between them. The CDR3 covers 17 residues. Germline values: CDR1 MNHNS, CDR2 SASEGT. The CDR3: CASSDAAGNQPNYGYTF. In DNA form, the CDR3 reads TGTGCCAGCAGTGATGCGGCGGGGAACCAACCTAACTATGGCTACACCTTC.

The CDR3 reads CASGGIRSYEQYF. The CDR3 nucleotides are TGTGCCAGCGGCGGGATCCGTTCCTACGAGCAGTACTTC. The V and J genes are TRBV7-2 and TRBJ2-7, with D maybe TRBD2 (6 bases). The V end lost 8 bases, the J end lost 1 base, and 12 bases lay between the germline ends. This CDR3 is 13 amino acids long. The V gene's germline CDR1 is SGHTA and CDR2 FQGNSA. Full variable domain (outside the CDR3, taken from reference TRBV7-2 and TRBJ2-7): GAGVSQSPSNKVTEKGKDVELRCDPISGHTALYWYRQSLGQGLEFLIYFQGNSAPDKSGLPSDRFSAERTGGSVSTLTIQRTQQEDSAVYLCASGGIRSYEQYFGPGTRLTVT.

V is TRBV19 and J is TRBJ2-5; D is possibly TRBD1 (7 bases). This CDR3 region has 17 residues. Germline loops: CDR1 LNHDA, CDR2 SQIVND (reference sequence). V was pared by 1 base and J by 4 bases, with 19 bases between. The CDR3 here is CASSIVAAQGRGETQYF. The CDR3 region has the DNA TGTGCCAGTAGTATAGTTGCCGCACAGGGGCGGGGAGAGACCCAGTACTTC.

The rearrangement uses TRBV4-3 and TRBJ2-7, with 9 bases that match TRBD1. After removal of 0 bases from V and 6 bases from J, the junction contained 9 bases not matched to a gene. Germline V gene sequence: CDR1 LGHNA, CDR2 YSLEER. This CDR3 is 16 amino acids long. The CDR3 reads CASSQDVGTGSLEQYF. Here the CDR3 DNA reads TGCGCCAGCAGCCAAGATGTAGGGACAGGGAGTCTCGAGCAGTACTTC.

This clone showed up just once. The V call is TRBV6-4, the J call TRBJ2-6; TRBD2 agrees at 12 bases. This CDR3 is built from 20 residues. Germline CDR1 MRHNA, CDR2 SNTAGT. Trimming cost V 8 bases and J 2 bases; bases outside gene matches: 16. The CDR3 spells CASLTELAGGIGAGANVLTF. CDR3 sequence (DNA): TGTGCCAGCCTCACCGAACTAGCGGGAGGAATAGGGGCTGGGGCCAACGTCCTGACTTTC.

The rearrangement uses TRBV9 and TRBJ2-5; a possible D gene is TRBD2 (6 bases). Trimming shortened V by 4 bases and J by 5 bases, and 9 bases separated the two germline ends. This CDR3 is built from 12 residues. Germline CDR1 SGDLS, CDR2 YYNGEE. The DNA of the CDR3 is TGTGCCAGCAGCCCTGGGGGGGAGACCCAGTACTTC. It is translated as CASSPGGETQYF. Based on the CDR3 plus reference TRBV9 and TRBJ2-5, the full variable domain is DSGVTQTPKHLITATGQRVTLRCSPRSGDLSVYWYQQSLDQGLQFLIQYYNGEERAKGNILERFSAQQFPDLHSELNLSSLELGDSALYFCASSPGGETQYFGPGTRLLVL.

This chain joins TRBV20-1 and TRBJ2-7; unclear D gene. CDR1 DFQATT and CDR2 SNEGSKA come from the germline V gene (reference sequence). V lost 3 bases and J 6 bases, leaving 15 bases between the germline ends. The CDR3 is 13 residues long. The CDR3 region has the DNA TGCAGTGCTAGTGGCTTAAGGCCGGGCGAGCAGTACTTC. It specifies CSASGLRPGEQYF.

The chain carries TRBV6-5 and TRBJ2-7; 8 bases match TRBD1. Per the germline V gene, CDR1 is MNHEY and CDR2 is SVGAGI. The CDR3 is 12 amino acids. J gave up 3 bases and V 8 bases, and 3 bases lay outside the gene matches. The CDR3 region has the DNA TGTGCCAGCCTACAGGGGGTCTACGAGCAGTACTTC. Its translation: CASLQGVYEQYF.

The V call is TRBV9, the J call TRBJ2-1; 10 nucleotides align to TRBD1. V lost 7 bases to trimming and J lost 0 bases; unmatched junction nucleotides: 7. The CDR3 is 16 residues long. Germline CDR1 reads SGDLS; CDR2 reads YYNGEE. CDR3 in amino acids: CASGQGGIGSYNEQFF. The CDR3 DNA sequence: TGTGCCAGCGGACAGGGGGGAATCGGCTCCTACAATGAGCAGTTCTTC.